One and the same sample provided the 28 T cell receptor beta chains below, sequenced in a study of vaccination effects on CD4 cells after COVID-19. What these receptors recognize is not known. Clones were read by immunoSEQ multiplex PCR, and TCRdb kept only the in-frame ones, dropping some. Of some 69,000 clones in the sample, roughly 74% were seen once. ViraFEST used viral peptide pools to expand antigen-specific CD4+ T cells before sequencing. A 10-day culture period preceded the isolation of CD4+ T cells. Participants got two doses of BNT162b2 or mRNA-1273 vaccine. The sequencing here drew on CD4+ T cells from PBMCs cultured with HCoV-229E spike peptides, taken after COVID-19 vaccination. These receptor sequences come from a human donor who received a COVID-19 vaccine.

The sample holds a few counts of this clone. This sequence joins TRBV6-4 and TRBJ2-3, with 9 nucleotides matching TRBD2. J lost 0 bases, V lost 3 bases, and 4 bases had no gene match. This CDR3 spans 16 amino acids. Per germline, CDR1 MRHNA and CDR2 SNTAGT. The chain's CDR3 is CASSDLAGTSTDTQYF. CDR3 in DNA: TGTGCCAGCAGTGATCTAGCGGGGACTAGCACAGATACGCAGTATTTT.

The genes are TRBV5-1 and TRBJ2-1, with 9 nucleotides matching TRBD2. With 0 bases clipped from V and 2 bases from J, the junction kept 0 bases outside the gene matches. The germline gives CDR1 SGHRS, CDR2 YFSETQ. The CDR3 runs to 15 residues. The CDR3 is CASSLASGAYNEQFF. Written as DNA, the CDR3 is TGCGCCAGCAGCTTGGCTAGCGGGGCCTACAATGAGCAGTTCTTC. Complete variable domain (other parts from reference TRBV5-1 and TRBJ2-1): KAGVTQTPRYLIKTRGQQVTLSCSPISGHRSVSWYQQTPGQGLQFLFEYFSETQRNKGNFPGRFSGRQFSNSRSEMNVSTLELGDSALYLCASSLASGAYNEQFFGPGTRLTVL.

J is TRBJ2-3 and V is TRBV6-5; D ambiguous. Trimming cost V 4 bases and J 7 bases, with 12 bases left between them. Germline V gene sequence: CDR1 MNHEY, CDR2 SVGAGI. The CDR3 is 13 amino acids. The CDR3 DNA sequence: TGTGCCAGCAGTTCCCATGAAGGGAATACGCAGTATTTT. This encodes CASSSHEGNTQYF.

V usage is TRBV18 and J usage is TRBJ1-3; D is possibly TRBD1 (6 bases). Germline CDR1 reads KGHSH; CDR2 reads LQKENI. The CDR3 totals 14 residues. The ends were cut back, 0 bases at V and 7 bases at J, with 10 bases in the middle. This chain's CDR3 is CASSPPPGVNTIYF. The CDR3 DNA reads as TGTGCCAGCTCACCACCGCCAGGGGTTAACACCATATATTTT.

The chain has TRBV6-6 and TRBJ2-5; D uncertain. The germline CDR1 and CDR2 sequences are MNHNY and SVGAGI (reference sequence). The CDR3 is 12 amino acids. The V end lost 3 bases, the J end lost 3 bases, and 5 bases lay between the germline ends. The CDR3 spells CASSYLEETQYF. The CDR3 DNA follows: TGTGCCAGCAGTTATTTGGAAGAGACCCAGTACTTC.

V and J are TRBV7-9 and TRBJ1-3, with 10 nucleotides matching TRBD1. The junction had 8 bases not matched to a gene; V was cut back by 5 bases and J by 7 bases. CDR1 SEHNR and CDR2 FQNEAQ come from the germline V gene (reference sequence). The length of the CDR3 is 15 residues. The CDR3 protein is CASSQGTGDRNTIYF. The CDR3 DNA reads as TGTGCCAGCAGCCAAGGGACAGGGGATCGGAACACCATATATTTT.

This clone was seen a single time. The chain links TRBV5-1 to TRBJ2-5; possibly TRBD1 for D (6 bases). V lost 1 base and J 1 base, leaving 8 bases between the germline ends. The CDR3 has 14 amino acids. Germline V gene lookup returns CDR1 SGHRS and CDR2 YFSETQ. The CDR3 protein is CASSLLGGQETQYF. Here the CDR3 DNA reads TGCGCCAGCAGCTTGTTAGGGGGCCAAGAGACCCAGTACTTC.

J is TRBJ2-4 and V is TRBV5-1; TRBD1 matches 10 bases. The V gene end was trimmed by 8 bases and the J gene end by 8 bases; junction bases not matched to a gene: 10. Germline CDR1 SGHRS, CDR2 YFSETQ. This CDR3 comprises 14 residues. DNA for the CDR3: TGCGCCAGGCGGACAGGGGGACTAATAGACATTCAGTACTTC. Translating it yields CARRTGGLIDIQYF.

Only a few counts were recorded for this clone. The gene calls are TRBV19 and TRBJ1-5, with D hard to call. This CDR3 spans 14 amino acids. Between the trimmed V and J ends, which lost 6 bases and 2 bases, there was a span of 11 bases. Germline V gene lookup returns CDR1 LNHDA and CDR2 SQIVND (reference sequence). Written as DNA, the CDR3 is TGTGCCAGTAGCCTATCCCTCGGCAATCAGCCCCAGCATTTT. It codes for CASSLSLGNQPQHF.

The chain has TRBV18 and TRBJ2-3; 15 bases are a match to TRBD2. Trimming at V came to 4 bases and at J to 2 bases, leaving 4 bases not matched to a gene. This CDR3 has 17 amino acids. Germline V gene lookup returns CDR1 KGHSH and CDR2 LQKENI. In DNA, the CDR3 is TGTGCCAGCTCACTGGGACTAGCGGGGGGCCACACAGATACGCAGTATTTT. It translates to CASSLGLAGGHTDTQYF.

This chain joins TRBV27 and TRBJ1-1; TRBD1 might be the D (6 bases). V lost 6 bases to trimming and J lost 4 bases, with 18 bases between them. The CDR3 is 15 amino acids. From germline, CDR1 is MNHEY and CDR2 SMNVEV (reference sequence). The CDR3 spells CASRGRKGGGTEAFF. CDR3 DNA: TGTGCCAGCAGGGGGAGAAAAGGGGGTGGCACTGAAGCTTTCTTT.

By share, this clone counts as medium-sized. V and J are TRBV4-1 and TRBJ2-7, with 8 bases aligning to TRBD1. The germline V gene has CDR1 MGHRA and CDR2 YSYEKL. The ends lost 0 bases at V and 0 bases at J; junction bases unmatched: 4. This CDR3 spans 16 amino acids. CDR3 nucleotides: TGCGCCAGCAGCCAAGATCGGGACAGGACCTCCTACGAGCAGTACGTC. The encoded protein is CASSQDRDRTSYEQYV.

V gene TRBV18 combines with J gene TRBJ2-2; 9 bases align to TRBD1. The V gene's germline CDR1 is KGHSH and CDR2 LQKENI. The trim removed 6 bases at V and 3 bases at J, leaving 5 bases unmatched. The CDR3 spans 15 residues. This CDR3 is CASSKDRGYTGELFF. For the CDR3, the DNA is TGTGCCAGCTCGAAGGACAGGGGATACACCGGGGAGCTGTTTTTT. The full variable domain, completed using reference TRBV18 and TRBJ2-2, is NAGVMQNPRHLVRRRGQEARLRCSPMKGHSHVYWYRQLPEEGLKFMVYLQKENIIDESGMPKERFSAEFPKEGPSILRIQQVVRGDSAAYFCASSKDRGYTGELFFGEGSRLTVL.

The rearrangement uses TRBV5-4 and TRBJ1-1, with D perhaps TRBD1 (5 bases). The CDR3 runs 14 residues. CDR1 and CDR2 (germline): SGHNT, YYREEE (reference sequence). Trimming left V 3 bases short and J 5 bases short, with 14 bases between. The DNA for the CDR3 is TGTGCCAGCAGCTGGGGGTTCGGTGGGACTGAAGCTTTCTTT. Protein product: CASSWGFGGTEAFF.

This clone was seen once. The chain combines TRBV6-5 with TRBJ2-5, with D possibly being TRBD1 or TRBD2 (5 bases each). Trimming shortened V by 0 bases and J by 5 bases, and 10 bases separated the two germline ends. The germline gives CDR1 MNHEY, CDR2 SVGAGI. The CDR3 consists of 14 residues. CDR3 sequence: CASSYSWGKETQYF. Here the CDR3 DNA reads TGTGCCAGCAGTTACTCGTGGGGGAAGGAGACCCAGTACTTC.

The chain combines TRBV2 with TRBJ1-5; D gene unclear. Germline V gene sequence: CDR1 SNHLY, CDR2 FYNNEI. The CDR3 is 14 residues long. The ends were cut back, 3 bases at V and 6 bases at J, with 12 bases in the middle. CDR3 loop: CASSEVLSAQPQHF. CDR3 in DNA: TGTGCCAGCAGTGAGGTGTTGTCAGCTCAGCCCCAGCATTTT.

This chain links TRBV28 with TRBJ1-5; D not resolved. V dropped 6 bases and J dropped 3 bases, with 12 bases sitting between them. The germline CDR1 and CDR2 sequences are MDHEN and SYDVKM. This CDR3 contains 14 residues. CDR3 loop: CASRANGYNQPQHF. CDR3 sequence (DNA): TGTGCCAGCAGGGCGAACGGTTACAATCAGCCCCAGCATTTT. Complete variable domain (other parts from reference TRBV28 and TRBJ1-5): DVKVTQSSRYLVKRTGEKVFLECVQDMDHENMFWYRQDPGLGLRLIYFSYDVKMKEKGDIPEGYSVSREKKERFSLILESASTNQTSMYLCASRANGYNQPQHFGDGTRLSIL.

This chain connects TRBV28 to TRBJ1-3, with D unclear. The V gene lost 7 bases and the J gene lost 0 bases, with 10 bases spanning the gap. Germline V gives CDR1 MDHEN, CDR2 SYDVKM. CDR3 size: 14 residues. The CDR3 sequence: CASTTPHSGNTIYF. The CDR3, as DNA: TGTGCCAGCACCACGCCTCACTCTGGAAACACCATATATTTT.

The CDR3 DNA reads TGTGCCAGCAGTTATAACTGGGACTATGGCTACACCTTC. Protein sequence: CASSYNWDYGYTF. The rearrangement joins TRBV6-2 or TRBV6-3 to TRBJ1-2; D uncertain. CDR1 is MNHEY and CDR2 is SVGEGT in the germline V gene. CDR3 length: 13 amino acids. V was shortened by 3 bases and J by 3 bases, with 8 bases between the two germline ends.

The V call is TRBV5-8, the J call TRBJ2-3; the D gene is possibly TRBD1 (6 bases). CDR1 SGHTS and CDR2 YDEGEE come from the germline V gene. The CDR3 is made up of 14 amino acids. Trimming took 5 bases from V and 2 from J, leaving 12 bases between them. CDR3 sequence: CASSSDSYTDTQYF. CDR3 DNA: TGTGCCAGCAGTTCGGACAGCTACACAGATACGCAGTATTTT.

This clone has a handful of counts. CDR3: CAWAIPGGNQPQHF. CDR3 DNA: TGTGCCTGGGCCATCCCAGGCGGCAATCAGCCCCAGCATTTT. The genes are TRBV30 and TRBJ1-5; no clear D. Germline V gives CDR1 GTSNPN, CDR2 SVGIG (reference sequence). The V and J ends lost 5 bases and 2 bases respectively, with 13 bases between them. This CDR3 is built from 14 residues. Full variable domain (missing parts from reference TRBV30 and TRBJ1-5): SQTIHQWPATLVQPVGSPLSLECTVEGTSNPNLYWYRQAAGRGLQLLFYSVGIGQISSEVPQNLSASRPQDRQFILSSKKLLLSDSGFYLCAWAIPGGNQPQHFGDGTRLSIL.

As concerns this clone: This sample includes further DNA sequences coding for the same CDR3. The chain uses TRBV18 and TRBJ1-5, with D possibly TRBD1 on 6 matching bases. The ends were cut back, 3 bases at V and 1 base at J, with 7 bases in the middle. The CDR3 has 14 residues. The germline gives CDR1 KGHSH, CDR2 LQKENI. The CDR3, as DNA: TGTGCCAGCTCACCTCAGGGGAGCAATCAGCCCCAGCATTTT. It codes for CASSPQGSNQPQHF.

The genes are TRBV2 and TRBJ2-4; 8 bases agree with TRBD1. Germline lookup yields CDR1 SNHLY and CDR2 FYNNEI. Trimming removed 6 bases from V and 7 bases from J; junction bases left unmatched: 5. The CDR3 has 13 amino acids. The CDR3 sequence is CASRSGQANIQYF. Here the CDR3 DNA reads TGTGCCAGCAGATCGGGACAGGCTAACATTCAGTACTTC.

CDR3 amino acids: CASSLGTGRLGYTF. In nucleotides, the CDR3 is TGTGCCAGTAGCCTTGGGACAGGGCGTTTAGGCTACACCTTC. This rearrangement joins TRBV19 to TRBJ1-2, with 9 bases matching TRBD1. The trim removed 6 bases at V and 8 bases at J, leaving 10 bases unmatched. CDR3 size: 14 residues. Germline CDR1 and CDR2: LNHDA and SQIVND (reference sequence).

This chain links TRBV7-7 with TRBJ1-6, with 8 positions matching TRBD1. The J segment lost 1 base and the V segment lost 1 base, leaving 6 bases of the junction unmatched. This CDR3 region has 18 residues. Germline assignment: CDR1 SSHAT and CDR2 FNYEAQ (reference sequence). The CDR3 DNA reads as TGTGCCAGCAGCTTAGGGTTTCAGGGGGCATCCTATAATTCACCCCTCCACTTT. This encodes CASSLGFQGASYNSPLHF.

The chain links TRBV6-6 to TRBJ1-1; D is perhaps TRBD1 (5 bases). V was cut by 4 bases and J by 1 base, with 16 bases left in between. CDR3 size: 16 residues. CDR1 MNHNY and CDR2 SVGAGI come from the germline V gene (reference sequence). CDR3 loop: CASSFPQGAKNTEAFF. DNA for the CDR3: TGTGCCAGCAGTTTCCCCCAGGGCGCGAAGAACACTGAAGCTTTCTTT.

This clone occurred a few times. Other DNA sequences in the same sample also yield this CDR3. The V call is TRBV10-3, the J call TRBJ2-2, with D unresolved. From germline, CDR1 is ENHRY and CDR2 SYGVKD. This CDR3 has 14 amino acids. Trimming stripped 0 bases from V and 1 base from J, with 3 bases between. CDR3 region: CAISESGNTGELFF. The CDR3 DNA sequence: TGTGCCATCAGTGAGTCGGGGAACACCGGGGAGCTGTTTTTT.

The chain combines TRBV10-3 with TRBJ1-4; no clear D. Trimming left V 8 bases short and J 4 bases short, with 11 bases between. Per germline, CDR1 ENHRY and CDR2 SYGVKD. The CDR3 is 13 amino acids. The CDR3 DNA is TGTGCCATCTCACCCTCGTTTAATGAAAAACTGTTTTTT. Its protein is CAISPSFNEKLFF.